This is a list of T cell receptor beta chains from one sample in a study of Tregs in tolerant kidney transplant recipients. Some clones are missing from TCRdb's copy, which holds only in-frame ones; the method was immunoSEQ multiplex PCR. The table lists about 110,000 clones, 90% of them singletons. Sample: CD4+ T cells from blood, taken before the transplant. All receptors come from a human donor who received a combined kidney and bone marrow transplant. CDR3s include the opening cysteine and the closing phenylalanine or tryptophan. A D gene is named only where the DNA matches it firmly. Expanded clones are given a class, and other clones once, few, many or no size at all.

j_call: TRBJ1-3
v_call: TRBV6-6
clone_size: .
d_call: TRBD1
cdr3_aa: CASSYDRASGNTIYF
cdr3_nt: TGTGCCAGCAGTTACGACAGGGCCTCGGGAAACACCATATATTTT

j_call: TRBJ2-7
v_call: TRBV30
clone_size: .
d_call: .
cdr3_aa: CAWRQDKQYEQYF
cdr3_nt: TGTGCCTGGAGACAGGACAAACAATACGAGCAGTACTTC

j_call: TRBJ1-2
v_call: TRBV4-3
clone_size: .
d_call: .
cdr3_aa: CASSQDEVGAGYTF
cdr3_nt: TGCGCCAGCAGCCAAGATGAGGTGGGAGCTGGCTACACCTTC

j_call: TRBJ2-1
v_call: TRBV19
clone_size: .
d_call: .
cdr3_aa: CASSRAISQGGYNEQFF
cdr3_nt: TGTGCCAGTAGTCGGGCAATAAGCCAGGGGGGCTACAATGAGCAGTTCTTC

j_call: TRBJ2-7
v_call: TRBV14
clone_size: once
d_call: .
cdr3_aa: CASSQGYLPGEQYF
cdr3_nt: TGTGCCAGCAGCCAAGGGTATCTTCCCGGCGAGCAGTACTTC

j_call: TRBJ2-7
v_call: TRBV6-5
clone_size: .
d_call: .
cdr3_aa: CASSIGGSSYEQYF
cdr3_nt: TGTGCCAGCAGTATAGGGGGAAGCTCCTACGAGCAGTACTTC

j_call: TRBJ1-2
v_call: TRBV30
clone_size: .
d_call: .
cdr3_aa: CALARRGRDYGYTF
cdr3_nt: TGTGCCTTGGCCCGCAGGGGACGGGACTATGGCTACACCTTC

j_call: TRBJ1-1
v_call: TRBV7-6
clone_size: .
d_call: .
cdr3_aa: CASSSRARGMNTEAFF
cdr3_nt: TGTGCCAGCAGCTCGCGGGCCAGGGGCATGAACACTGAAGCTTTCTTT

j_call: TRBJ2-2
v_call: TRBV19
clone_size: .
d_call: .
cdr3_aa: CASSLQNTGELFF
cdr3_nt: TGTGCCAGTAGTTTACAGAACACCGGGGAGCTGTTTTTT

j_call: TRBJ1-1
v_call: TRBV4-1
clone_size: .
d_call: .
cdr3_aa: CASSQVAPRGLTGLNTEAFF
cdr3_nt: TGCGCCAGCAGCCAAGTAGCCCCCCGTGGTCTAACAGGGTTGAACACTGAAGCTTTCTTT

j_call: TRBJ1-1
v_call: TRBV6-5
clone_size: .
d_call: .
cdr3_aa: CASSRQEGTEAFF
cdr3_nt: TGTGCCAGCAGTCGGCAGGAGGGCACTGAAGCTTTCTTT

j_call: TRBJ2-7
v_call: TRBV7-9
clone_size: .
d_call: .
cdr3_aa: CASSLGLAKQYF
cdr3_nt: TGTGCCAGCAGCTTAGGTCTAGCGAAGCAGTACTTC

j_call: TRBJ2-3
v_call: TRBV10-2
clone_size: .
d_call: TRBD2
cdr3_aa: CASSDGASGGADTQYF
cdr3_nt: TGCGCCAGCAGTGATGGGGCTAGCGGGGGGGCAGATACGCAGTATTTT

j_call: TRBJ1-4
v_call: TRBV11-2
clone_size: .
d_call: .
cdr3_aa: CASSLGAGGKLFF
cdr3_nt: TGTGCCAGCAGCCTCGGGGCGGGAGGAAAACTGTTTTTT

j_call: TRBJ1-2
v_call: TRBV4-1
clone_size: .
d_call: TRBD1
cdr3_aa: CASSQSGQVIANYGYTF
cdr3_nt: TGCGCCAGCAGCCAATCGGGACAGGTCATAGCTAACTATGGCTACACCTTC

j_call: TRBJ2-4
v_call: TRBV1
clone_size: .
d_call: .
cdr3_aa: CTSSHRESNIQYF
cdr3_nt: TGCACCAGCAGCCACAGGGAATCAAACATTCAGTACTTC

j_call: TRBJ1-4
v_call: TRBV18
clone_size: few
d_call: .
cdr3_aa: CASSPGTKNEKLFF
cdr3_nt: TGTGCCAGCTCACCAGGGACAAAGAATGAAAAACTGTTTTTT

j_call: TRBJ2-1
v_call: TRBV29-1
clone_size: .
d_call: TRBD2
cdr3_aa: CSVGRGASYNEQFF
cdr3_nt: TGCAGCGTGGGGCGGGGGGCCTCCTACAATGAGCAGTTCTTC

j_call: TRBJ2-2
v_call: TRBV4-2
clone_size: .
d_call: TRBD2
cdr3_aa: CASSQLVGTSGGPGTGELFF
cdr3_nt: TGTGCCAGCAGCCAACTTGTCGGGACTAGCGGGGGGCCGGGGACCGGGGAGCTGTTTTTT

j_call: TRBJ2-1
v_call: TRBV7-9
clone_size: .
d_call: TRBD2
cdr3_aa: CASSRLAEQNEQFF
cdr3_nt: TGTGCCAGCAGCCGACTAGCAGAGCAGAATGAGCAGTTCTTC

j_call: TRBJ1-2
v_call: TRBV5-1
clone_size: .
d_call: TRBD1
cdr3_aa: CASSLEGTVYGYTF
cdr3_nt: TGCGCCAGCAGCTTGGAAGGGACAGTCTATGGCTACACCTTC

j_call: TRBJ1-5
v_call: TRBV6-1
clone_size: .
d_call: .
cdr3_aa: CASSAYRENQPQHF
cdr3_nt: TGTGCCAGCAGTGCCTACAGGGAGAATCAGCCCCAGCATTTT

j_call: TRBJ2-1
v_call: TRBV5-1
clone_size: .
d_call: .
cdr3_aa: CASSSVYNEQFF
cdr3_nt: TGCGCCAGCAGCTCGGTCTACAATGAGCAGTTCTTC

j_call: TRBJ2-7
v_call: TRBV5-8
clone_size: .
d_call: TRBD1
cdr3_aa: CASSFRTGVMSYEQYF
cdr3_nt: TGTGCCAGCAGCTTTCGGACAGGGGTGATGTCCTACGAGCAGTACTTC

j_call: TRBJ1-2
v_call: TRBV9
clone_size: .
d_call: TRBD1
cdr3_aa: CASSVEGQRNYGYTF
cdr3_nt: TGTGCCAGCAGCGTAGAGGGACAGCGAAACTATGGCTACACCTTC

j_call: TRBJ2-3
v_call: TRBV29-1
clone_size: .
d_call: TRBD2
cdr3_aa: CSVGGLLREVTDTQYF
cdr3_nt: TGCAGCGTTGGGGGCCTTTTGCGGGAGGTAACAGATACGCAGTATTTT

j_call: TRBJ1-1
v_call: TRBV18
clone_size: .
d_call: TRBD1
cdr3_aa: CASSPGTGAEAFF
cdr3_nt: TGTGCCAGCTCACCGGGGACAGGGGCTGAAGCTTTCTTT

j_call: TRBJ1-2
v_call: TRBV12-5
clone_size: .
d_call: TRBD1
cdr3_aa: CASGLDSKAGQGAPNYGYTF
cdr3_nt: TGTGCTAGTGGTTTGGATTCCAAGGCGGGACAGGGGGCGCCTAACTATGGCTACACCTTC

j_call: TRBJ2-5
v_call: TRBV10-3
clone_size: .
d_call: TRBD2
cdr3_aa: CAISGTGTSGRETQYF
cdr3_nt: TGTGCCATCAGTGGGACCGGGACTAGCGGTCGAGAGACCCAGTACTTC

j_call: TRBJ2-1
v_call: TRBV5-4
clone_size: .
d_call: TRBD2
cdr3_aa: CASSSGTSGRAGPFF
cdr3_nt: TGTGCCAGCAGCTCCGGGACTAGCGGGAGGGCCGGGCCGTTCTTC

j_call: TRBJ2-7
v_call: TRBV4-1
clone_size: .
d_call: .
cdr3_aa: CASSQELEADYEQYF
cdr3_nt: TGCGCCAGCAGCCAAGAACTCGAGGCAGACTACGAGCAGTACTTC

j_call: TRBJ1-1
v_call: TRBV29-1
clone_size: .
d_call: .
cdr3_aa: CSGAGTPNTEAFF
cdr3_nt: TGCAGCGGTGCCGGGACACCAAACACTGAAGCTTTCTTT

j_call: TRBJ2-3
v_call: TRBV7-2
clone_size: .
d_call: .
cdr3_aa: CASSLGGQSTDTQYF
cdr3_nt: TGTGCCAGCAGCTTAGGGGGGCAGAGCACAGATACGCAGTATTTT

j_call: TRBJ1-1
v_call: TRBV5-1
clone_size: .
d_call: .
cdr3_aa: CASSLEVGGTTEAFF
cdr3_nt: TGCGCCAGCAGCTTGGAAGTGGGGGGGACCACTGAAGCTTTCTTT

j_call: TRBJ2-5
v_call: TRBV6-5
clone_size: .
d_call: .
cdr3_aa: CASSYSTDGRILTQYF
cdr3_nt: TGTGCCAGCAGTTACTCGACAGATGGCCGTATTCTTACCCAGTACTTC

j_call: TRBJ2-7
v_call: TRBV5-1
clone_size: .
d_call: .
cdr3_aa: CASSLGTGGGEQYF
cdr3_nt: TGCGCCAGCAGCTTGGGGACAGGAGGAGGGGAGCAGTACTTC

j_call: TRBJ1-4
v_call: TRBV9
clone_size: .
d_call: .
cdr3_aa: CASSVEAAHLANEKLFF
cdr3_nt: TGTGCCAGCAGCGTCGAAGCCGCTCATCTGGCTAATGAAAAACTGTTTTTT

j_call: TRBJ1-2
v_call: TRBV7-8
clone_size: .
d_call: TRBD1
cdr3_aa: CASSLGQGAEGYTF
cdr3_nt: TGTGCCAGCAGCCTCGGACAGGGGGCGGAGGGCTACACCTTC

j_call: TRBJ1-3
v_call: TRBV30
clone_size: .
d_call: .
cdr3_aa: CAWSPGSLAGNTIYF
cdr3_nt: TGTGCCTGGAGTCCCGGGTCGCTGGCTGGAAACACCATATATTTT

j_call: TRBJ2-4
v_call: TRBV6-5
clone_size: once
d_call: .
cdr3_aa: CASKAAVAKNIQYF
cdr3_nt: TGTGCCAGCAAGGCAGCGGTAGCCAAAAACATTCAGTACTTC